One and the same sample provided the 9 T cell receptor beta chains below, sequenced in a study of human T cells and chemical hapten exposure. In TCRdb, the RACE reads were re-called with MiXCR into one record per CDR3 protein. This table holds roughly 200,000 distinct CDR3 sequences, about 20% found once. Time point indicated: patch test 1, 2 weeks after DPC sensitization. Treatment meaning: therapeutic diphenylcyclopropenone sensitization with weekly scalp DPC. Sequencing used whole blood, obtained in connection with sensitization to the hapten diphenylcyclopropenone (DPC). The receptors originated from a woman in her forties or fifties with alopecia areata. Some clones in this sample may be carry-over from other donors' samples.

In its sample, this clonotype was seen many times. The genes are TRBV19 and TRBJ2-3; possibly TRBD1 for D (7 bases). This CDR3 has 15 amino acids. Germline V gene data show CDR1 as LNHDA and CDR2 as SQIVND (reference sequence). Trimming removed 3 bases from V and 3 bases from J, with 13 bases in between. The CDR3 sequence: CASSMEGAITDTQYF. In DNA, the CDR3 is TGTGCCAGTAGTATGGAGGGGGCGATTACAGATACGCAGTATTTT.

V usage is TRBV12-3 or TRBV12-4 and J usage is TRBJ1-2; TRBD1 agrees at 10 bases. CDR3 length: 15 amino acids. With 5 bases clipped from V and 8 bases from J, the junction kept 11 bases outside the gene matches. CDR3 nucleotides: TGTGCCAGCAGTGCAGACAGGGGGCATCTGGGAGGCTACACCTTC. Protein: CASSADRGHLGGYTF.

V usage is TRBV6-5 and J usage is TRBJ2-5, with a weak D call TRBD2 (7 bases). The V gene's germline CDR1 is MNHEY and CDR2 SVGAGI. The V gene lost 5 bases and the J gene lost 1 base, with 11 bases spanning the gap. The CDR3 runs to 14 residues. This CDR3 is CASSGGGIQETQYF. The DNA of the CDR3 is TGTGCCAGCAGTGGCGGGGGCATCCAAGAGACCCAGTACTTC.

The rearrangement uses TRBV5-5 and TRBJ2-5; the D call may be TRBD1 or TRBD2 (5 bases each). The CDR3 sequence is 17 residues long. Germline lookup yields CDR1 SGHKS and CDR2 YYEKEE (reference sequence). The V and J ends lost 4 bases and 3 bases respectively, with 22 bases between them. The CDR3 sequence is CASSPDWGGHGEETQYF. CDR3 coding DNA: TGTGCCAGCAGCCCCGATTGGGGCGGGCATGGTGAAGAGACCCAGTACTTC.

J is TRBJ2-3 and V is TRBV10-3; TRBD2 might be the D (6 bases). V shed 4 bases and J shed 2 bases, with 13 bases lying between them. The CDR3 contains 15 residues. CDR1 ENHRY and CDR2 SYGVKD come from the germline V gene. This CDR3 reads CAISGSLALTDTQYF. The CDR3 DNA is TGTGCCATCAGTGGGTCCCTAGCGCTCACAGATACGCAGTATTTT.

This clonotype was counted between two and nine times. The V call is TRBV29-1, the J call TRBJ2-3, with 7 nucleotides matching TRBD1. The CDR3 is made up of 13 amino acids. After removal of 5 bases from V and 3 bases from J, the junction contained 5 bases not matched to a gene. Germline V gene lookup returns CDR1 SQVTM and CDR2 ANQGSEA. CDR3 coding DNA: TGCAGCGTTCAGGACAGGTCGACAGATACGCAGTATTTT. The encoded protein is CSVQDRSTDTQYF.

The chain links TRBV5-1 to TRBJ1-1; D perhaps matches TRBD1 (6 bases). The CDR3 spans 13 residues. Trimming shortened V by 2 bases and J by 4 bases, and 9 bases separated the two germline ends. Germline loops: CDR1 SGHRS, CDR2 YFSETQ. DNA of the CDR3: TGCGCCAGCAGCTTCGGACAGCGCACTGAAGCTTTCTTT. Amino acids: CASSFGQRTEAFF.

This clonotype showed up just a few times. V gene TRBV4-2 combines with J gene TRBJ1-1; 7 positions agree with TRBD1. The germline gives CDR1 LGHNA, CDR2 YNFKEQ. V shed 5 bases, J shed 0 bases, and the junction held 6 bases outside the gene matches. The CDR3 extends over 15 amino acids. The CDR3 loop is CASSGRQGVNTEAFF. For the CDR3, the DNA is TGTGCCAGCAGCGGACGACAGGGAGTGAACACTGAAGCTTTCTTT.

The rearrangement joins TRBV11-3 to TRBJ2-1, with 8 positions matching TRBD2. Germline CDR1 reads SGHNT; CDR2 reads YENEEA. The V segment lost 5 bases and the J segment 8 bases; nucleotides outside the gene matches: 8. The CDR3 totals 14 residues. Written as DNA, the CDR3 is TGTGCCAGCAGCCAGGGACTAGAGCTCGATGAGCAGTTCTTC. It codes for CASSQGLELDEQFF.